Below, one T cell receptor (beta chain) is given with its context. Many counts were recorded for this clonotype. Its antigen remains unidentified. One base away there is no much larger clone; base qualities are not given. V gives up 2 bases and J gives up 0 bases, and the segment between their germline ends measures 11 bases. From the cysteine up to the phenylalanine, the CDR3 has a length of 16 residues. Only the CDR3 portion is preserved as DNA: 48 bases, with reading frame beginning at the first base. CDR1 and CDR2, per the germline V gene, are ENHRY and SYGVKD. The source of the sample is a study of CD8 T cells in ankylosing spondylitis (TCRdb year 2017). With regard to the full study: The study set out to find disease-linked TCR variants by profiling T cell receptor beta repertoires in ankylosing spondylitis patients and healthy donors. The whole study cohort included some 100 healthy donors and 20 to 25 ankylosing spondylitis patients. Samples of peripheral blood were taken, and for ankylosing spondylitis patients, synovial fluid was collected as well. The investigation overall reported the following: A TCR beta motif of about eight highly homologous amino acid variants appeared characteristic of blood from ankylosing spondylitis patients. In peripheral blood, the disease-linked clones were found at relatively low frequencies and had a CD8+ phenotype. The disease-linked clones were reported as significantly enriched in matched synovial fluid samples from ankylosing spondylitis patients. Some TCR beta motif variants had previously been reported in synovial fluid and blood of reactive arthritis patients, which suggested common disease-initiation mechanisms.

Sequencing was carried out with an Illumina HiSeq 2500. Quantitative 5'-RACE with molecular barcodes was the method used to prepare the TCR beta libraries. Concerning the study's data processing: To identify disease-linked TCR variants, a new computational method was used, one built on a probabilistic model of VDJ rearrangement. TCRdb reprocessed the public reads (quality trimming at Q25 with fastp, clone calling with MiXCR) and kept in-frame beta chains. Each CDR3 protein gets just one entry, which takes the most common genes and DNA from the rows behind it. TCRdb, rather than the study authors, made the V and J calls. A total of about 220,000 distinct CDR3 sequences appear in this sample, 25% to 30% of them only once. The ten largest clonotypes hold about 6.9% of the sample.

Sequencing was carried out using blood, either unsorted or a sorted T cell fraction (not recorded which). This sequence originates from a male donor with ankylosing spondylitis or in good health (not recorded which). The chain employs TRBV10-3 and TRBJ1-3, with no D gene named confidently. The sequence in DNA is TGTGCCATCAGTGAGGGGCAAGGCCACTCTGGAAACACCATATATTTT. This sequence encodes CAISEGQGHSGNTIYF.